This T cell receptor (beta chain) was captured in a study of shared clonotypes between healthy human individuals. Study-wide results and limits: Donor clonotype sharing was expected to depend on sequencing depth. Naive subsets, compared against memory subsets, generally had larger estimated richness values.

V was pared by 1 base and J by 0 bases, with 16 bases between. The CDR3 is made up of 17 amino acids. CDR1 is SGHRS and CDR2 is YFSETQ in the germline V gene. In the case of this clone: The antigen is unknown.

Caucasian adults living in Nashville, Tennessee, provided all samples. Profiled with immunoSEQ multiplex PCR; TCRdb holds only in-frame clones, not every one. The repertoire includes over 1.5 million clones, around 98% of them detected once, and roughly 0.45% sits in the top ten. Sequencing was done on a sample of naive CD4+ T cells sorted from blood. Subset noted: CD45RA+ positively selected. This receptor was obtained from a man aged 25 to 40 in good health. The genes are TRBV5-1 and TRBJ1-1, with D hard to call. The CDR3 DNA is TGCGCCAGCAGCTTGTGGCCTCAAAGCGACATGAACACTGAAGCTTTCTTT. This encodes CASSLWPQSDMNTEAFF.